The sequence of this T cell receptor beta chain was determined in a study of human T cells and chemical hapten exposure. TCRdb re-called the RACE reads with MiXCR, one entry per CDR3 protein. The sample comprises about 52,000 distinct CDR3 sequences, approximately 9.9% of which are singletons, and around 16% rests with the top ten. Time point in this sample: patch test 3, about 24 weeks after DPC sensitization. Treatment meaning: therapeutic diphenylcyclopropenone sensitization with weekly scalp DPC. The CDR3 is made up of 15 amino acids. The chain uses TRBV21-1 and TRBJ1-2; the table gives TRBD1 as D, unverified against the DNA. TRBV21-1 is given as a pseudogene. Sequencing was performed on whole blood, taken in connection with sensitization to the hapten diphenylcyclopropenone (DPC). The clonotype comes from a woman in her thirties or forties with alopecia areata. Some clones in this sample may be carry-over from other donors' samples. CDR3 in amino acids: CASSERDRGYRGYTF. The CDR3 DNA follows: TGTGCCAGCAGCGAAAGGGACAGGGGGTATCGCGGCTACACCTTC.